The next 26 T cell receptor beta chains were all read from a single sample in a study of blood T cell repertoires in COVID-19. TCRdb keeps only in-frame clones here, not all; method: immunoSEQ multiplex PCR. The sample yields over 75,000 clones, roughly 79% seen once. Sequencing was performed on peripheral blood. The receptors were sampled from a human donor in a cohort sampled during active COVID-19.

The J gene is TRBJ1-5, the V gene TRBV7-9; TRBD1 matches at 9 bases. CDR1 is SEHNR and CDR2 is FQNEAQ in the germline V gene (reference sequence). The CDR3 loop spans 15 amino acids. The ends lost 1 base at V and 2 bases at J; junction bases unmatched: 0. CDR3 amino acids: CASSLGTGGNQPQHF. The DNA of the CDR3 is TGTGCCAGCAGCTTAGGGACAGGGGGCAATCAGCCCCAGCATTTT.

The chain carries TRBV11-2 and TRBJ1-1; TRBD1 might be the D (6 bases). V lost 1 base and J lost 8, with 14 bases in between. CDR1 SGHAT and CDR2 FQNNGV come from the germline V gene. The CDR3 covers 14 residues. DNA of the CDR3: TGTGCCAGCAGCTTAGTAATGGCGGGGGCAGAAGCTTTCTTT. This gives the protein CASSLVMAGAEAFF.

A few counts support this clone. The chain uses TRBV30 and TRBJ1-2; no firm D call. V lost 6 bases and J lost 8, with 22 bases in between. This CDR3 contains 14 residues. Germline V CDR1 and CDR2: GTSNPN, SVGIG (reference sequence). In DNA, the CDR3 is TGTGCCTGCGAGGCACGCCCGATGGTTGGGGGCTACACCTTC. This codes for CACEARPMVGGYTF.

This rearrangement joins TRBV6-6 to TRBJ1-6, with TRBD1 matching over 9 bases. The CDR3 is 16 amino acids. The germline V gene has CDR1 MNHNY and CDR2 SVGAGI (reference sequence). V trimming: 2 bases; J trimming: 8 bases; junction bases outside the gene matches: 7. The DNA for the CDR3 is TGTGCCAGCAGTTACGGAGGGACAGGGAAGGATTCACCCCTCCACTTT. Translated, it gives CASSYGGTGKDSPLHF.

This clone was counted once. The chain uses TRBV4-1 and TRBJ1-1, with D unresolved. Germline V CDR1 and CDR2: MGHRA, YSYEKL. The CDR3 runs 15 residues. V lost 0 bases and J 1 base, leaving 9 bases between the germline ends. The CDR3 here is CASSQDGQRNTEAFF. DNA of the CDR3: TGCGCCAGCAGCCAAGATGGCCAGCGGAACACTGAAGCTTTCTTT.

J is TRBJ2-7 and V is TRBV11-3; weak D call: TRBD2 (5 bases). The CDR3 covers 15 residues. Germline values: CDR1 SGHNT, CDR2 YENEEA. Trimming removed 5 bases at V and 5 bases at J, with 19 bases between. The CDR3 DNA is TGTGCCAGCAGCCGGCAACTGACGGGGATGGACGAGCAGTACTTC. Translation gives CASSRQLTGMDEQYF.

In this sample, this clone turned up once. The chain recombines TRBV28 with TRBJ2-3; perhaps TRBD2 as D (5 bases). Germline V CDR1 and CDR2: MDHEN, SYDVKM. This CDR3 has 14 residues. Trimming left V 3 bases short and J 0 bases short, with 7 bases between. CDR3 in DNA: TGTGCCAGCAGTTTCGAGGGCAGCACAGATACGCAGTATTTT. It is translated as CASSFEGSTDTQYF.

The chain uses TRBV20-1 and TRBJ1-1, with D perhaps TRBD1 (6 bases). Trimming cost V 8 bases and J 9 bases, with 16 bases left between them. CDR3 length equals 11 residues. Germline lookup yields CDR1 DFQATT and CDR2 SNEGSKA (reference sequence). The CDR3 nucleotides are TGCAGTCATCTATTACAGGGCAAAGCTTTCTTT. Encoded protein: CSHLLQGKAFF.

This clone was counted between two and nine times. The chain uses TRBV20-1 and TRBJ2-4; 7 bases agree with TRBD2. From germline, CDR1 is DFQATT and CDR2 SNEGSKA (reference sequence). The CDR3 sequence is 15 residues long. V lost 3 bases and J lost 6; bases outside the gene matches: 11. This CDR3 reads CSASSGGSLVNIQYF. CDR3 sequence (DNA): TGCAGTGCTAGTAGTGGCGGGAGTTTGGTAAACATTCAGTACTTC.

The chain is built from TRBV28 and TRBJ1-3; D unresolved. Trimming pared 6 bases from V and 1 base from J, leaving 13 bases between. Germline V gene data show CDR1 as MDHEN and CDR2 as SYDVKM. CDR3 length: 15 residues. The CDR3 DNA reads TGTGCCAGCAGCGCCACACCCGGGTCTGGAAACACCATATATTTT. It codes for CASSATPGSGNTIYF.

This clone came up a few times. One end of the junction fails to match germline, which may point to a read error. The chain uses TRBV7-9 and TRBJ2-1; D is possibly TRBD2 (6 bases). The length of the CDR3 is 15 residues. Germline V lookup: CDR1 SEHNR, CDR2 FQNEAQ (reference sequence). CDR3 sequence (DNA): TGTGCCAGCAGTTTAGCCTCGGGACTCCACAATGAGCAGTTCTTC. This sequence encodes CASSLASGLHNEQFF.

This chain links TRBV2 with TRBJ2-1; 8 nucleotides agree with TRBD2. Germline CDR1 is SNHLY and CDR2 is FYNNEI. The CDR3 is made up of 16 amino acids. Losses at the gene ends were 6 bases for V and 8 bases for J; bases not matched to a gene: 15. In DNA form, the CDR3 reads TGTGCCAGCAGCGCGGCCGGGGGGGAGGGCCTGTATGAGCAGTTCTTC. Its translation is CASSAAGGEGLYEQFF.

The chain is built from TRBV23-1 and TRBJ2-7, with D possibly matching TRBD1 (5 bases). TRBV23-1 is an open reading frame whose function is uncertain. Trimming removed 2 bases at V and 3 bases at J, with 5 bases between. This CDR3 is 12 amino acids long. Here the CDR3 DNA reads TGCGCCAGCAGTCAAAGGGGCTACGAGCAGTACTTC. This sequence encodes CASSQRGYEQYF.

This clone has only one observation. This chain joins TRBV5-1 and TRBJ2-3, with TRBD1 matching 7 bases. Trimming at V came to 4 bases and at J to 0 bases, leaving 5 bases not matched to a gene. Per germline, CDR1 SGHRS and CDR2 YFSETQ. This CDR3 spans 15 amino acids. The DNA for the CDR3 is TGCGCCAGCAGCGCCGGGACAGCAAGCACAGATACGCAGTATTTT. It translates to CASSAGTASTDTQYF.

The J gene is TRBJ1-2, the V gene TRBV5-1, with no clear D. This CDR3 contains 14 residues. The V end lost 0 bases, the J end lost 8 bases, and 14 bases lay between the germline ends. CDR1 SGHRS and CDR2 YFSETQ come from the germline V gene. CDR3 in amino acids: CASSLGTTGGGYTF. CDR3 nucleotide sequence: TGCGCCAGCAGCTTGGGGACCACCGGCGGGGGCTACACCTTC.

V is TRBV2 and J is TRBJ1-6; 7 bases are a match to TRBD1. The germline V gene has CDR1 SNHLY and CDR2 FYNNEI. The CDR3 spans 12 residues. With 8 bases clipped from V and 13 bases from J, the junction kept 8 bases outside the gene matches. CDR3 nucleotide sequence: TGTGCCAGCCGGGACAGCCAATGGCCCCTCCACTTT. Translating it yields CASRDSQWPLHF.

This chain links TRBV28 with TRBJ1-5; unclear D gene. With 10 bases removed from V and 7 bases from J, the gap between germline ends came to 11 bases. This CDR3 has 11 residues. CDR1 and CDR2 from the germline V gene are MDHEN and SYDVKM. The CDR3 is CATSVGQPQHF. CDR3 DNA sequence: TGTGCCACGTCAGTGGGCCAGCCCCAGCATTTT.

This chain uses TRBV28 with TRBJ2-7, with 12 bases lining up with TRBD1. The germline CDR1 and CDR2 sequences are MDHEN and SYDVKM. V shed 3 bases and J 3 bases; nucleotides not matched to a gene: 3. The CDR3 is 15 amino acids. In DNA, the CDR3 is TGTGCCAGCAGTTTGGGACAGGGGGCAGGCTACGAGCAGTACTTC. Protein: CASSLGQGAGYEQYF.

The J gene is TRBJ1-4, the V gene TRBV5-1; TRBD1 matches 7 bases. Looked up from germline, CDR1 is SGHRS and CDR2 is YFSETQ. This CDR3 contains 15 residues. J was trimmed by 7 bases and V by 0 bases; bases with no gene match: 6. CDR3 residues: CASSLDDREFEKLFF. The CDR3 region has the DNA TGCGCCAGCAGCTTGGACGACAGGGAATTTGAAAAACTGTTTTTT.

The V call is TRBV5-8, the J call TRBJ1-2; D might be TRBD1 (6 bases). V shed 1 base and J shed 8 bases, with 12 bases lying between them. Germline lookup yields CDR1 SGHTS and CDR2 YDEGEE. CDR3 length: 13 residues. As DNA, the CDR3 is TGTGCCAGCAGCTTGAACAGGGCGAGCGGCTACACCTTC. Amino acid sequence: CASSLNRASGYTF.

The V call is TRBV11-3, the J call TRBJ2-1, with 7 positions matching TRBD2. CDR1 is SGHNT and CDR2 is YENEEA in the germline V gene. This CDR3 contains 14 residues. V shed 3 bases, J shed 1 base, and the junction held 0 bases outside the gene matches. This CDR3 is CASSFGGSYNEQFF. CDR3 bases: TGTGCCAGCAGCTTCGGGGGGTCCTACAATGAGCAGTTCTTC.

V and J are TRBV7-9 and TRBJ2-7; D might be TRBD1 (6 bases). The germline CDR1 and CDR2 sequences are SEHNR and FQNEAQ (reference sequence). CDR3 length: 14 amino acids. V dropped 3 bases and J dropped 6 bases, with 15 bases sitting between them. In nucleotides, the CDR3 is TGTGCCAGCAGCTTTTCGACAGGCCCAGGCGAGCAGTACTTC. Translating it yields CASSFSTGPGEQYF. The entire variable domain, with the rest obtained from reference TRBV7-9 and TRBJ2-7, is as follows: DTGVSQNPRHKITKRGQNVTFRCDPISEHNRLYWYRQTLGQGPEFLTYFQNEAQLEKSRLLSDRFSAERPKGSFSTLEIQRTEQGDSAMYLCASSFSTGPGEQYFGPGTRLTVT.

This rearrangement joins TRBV5-1 to TRBJ2-1; D not resolved. CDR1 SGHRS and CDR2 YFSETQ come from the germline V gene. The CDR3 sequence is 13 residues long. V was cut by 5 bases and J by 5 bases, with 11 bases left in between. The CDR3 sequence is CASRRGTNNEQFF. The CDR3 DNA follows: TGCGCCAGCAGACGCGGCACTAACAATGAGCAGTTCTTC.

The V and J genes are TRBV5-4 and TRBJ1-2; weak D call: TRBD1 (6 bases). The CDR3 covers 13 residues. Per germline, CDR1 SGHNT and CDR2 YYREEE (reference sequence). Trimming took off 6 bases at V and 3 bases at J, with 12 bases between the two ends. CDR3 region: CASTGAIDYGYTF. The DNA for the CDR3 is TGTGCCAGCACAGGGGCGATTGACTATGGCTACACCTTC.

This chain connects TRBV3-1 (or the pseudogene TRBV3-2) to TRBJ1-4; D is possibly TRBD1 (5 bases). The CDR3 runs to 15 residues. Between the trimmed V and J ends, which lost 2 bases and 2 bases, there was a span of 9 bases. From germline, CDR1 is LGHDT and CDR2 YNNKEL (reference sequence). The CDR3: CASSQPRGTNEKLFF. The CDR3 DNA sequence: TGTGCCAGCAGCCAACCGCGGGGCACTAATGAAAAACTGTTTTTT.

The V gene is TRBV2, the J gene TRBJ2-7; TRBD1 matches at 7 bases. This CDR3 is 15 amino acids long. Per the germline V gene, CDR1 is SNHLY and CDR2 is FYNNEI. The junction had 8 bases not matched to a gene; V was cut back by 6 bases and J by 0 bases. The CDR3 sequence is CASSHPGTASYEQYF. For the CDR3, the DNA is TGTGCCAGCAGCCACCCCGGGACAGCCTCCTACGAGCAGTACTTC.